The clone carrying this TCR beta chain was observed a single time. Its antigen is not identified. This entry belongs to a study of beta chain features in type 1 diabetes. The germline V gene has CDR1 SGDLS and CDR2 YYNGEE. The CDR3 runs 15 residues. The V gene lost 1 base and the J gene lost 2 bases, with 10 bases spanning the gap. Whole-study findings and limits: In every one of the four CD4+ subsets, TCRB CDR3s were moderately but significantly shorter in Type 1 diabetes patients.

Expressed TCRB transcripts were sequenced after all isolated RNA was converted to cDNA. Clones were read by immunoSEQ multiplex PCR, and TCRdb kept only the in-frame ones, dropping some. The sample consists of approximately 170,000 clones, roughly 60% of them appearing once. The chain uses TRBV9 and TRBJ2-1, with a possible D match to TRBD1 (5 bases). The receptor was isolated from a man aged 30 to 39 with type 1 diabetes. Sequencing was carried out using naive CD4+ T cells from blood. DNA for the CDR3: TGTGCCAGCAGCGTATCACCAGGGCCCTACAATGAGCAGTTCTTC. It encodes CASSVSPGPYNEQFF.